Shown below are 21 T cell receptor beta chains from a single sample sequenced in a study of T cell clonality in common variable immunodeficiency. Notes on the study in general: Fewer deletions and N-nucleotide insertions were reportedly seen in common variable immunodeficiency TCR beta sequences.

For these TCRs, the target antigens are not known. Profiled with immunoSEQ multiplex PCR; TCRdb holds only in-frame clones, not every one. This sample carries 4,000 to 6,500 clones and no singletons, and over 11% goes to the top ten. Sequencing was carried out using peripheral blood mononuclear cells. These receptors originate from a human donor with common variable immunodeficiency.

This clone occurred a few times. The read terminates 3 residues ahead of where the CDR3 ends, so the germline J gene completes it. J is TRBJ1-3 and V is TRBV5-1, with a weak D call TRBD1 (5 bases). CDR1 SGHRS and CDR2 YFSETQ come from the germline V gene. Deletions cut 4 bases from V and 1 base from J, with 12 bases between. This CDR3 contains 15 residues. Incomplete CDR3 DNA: TGCGCCAGCAGCCCCAGGGTAGTGTCTGGAAACACC. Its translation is CASSPRVVSGNT. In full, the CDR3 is CASSPRVVSGNTIYF.

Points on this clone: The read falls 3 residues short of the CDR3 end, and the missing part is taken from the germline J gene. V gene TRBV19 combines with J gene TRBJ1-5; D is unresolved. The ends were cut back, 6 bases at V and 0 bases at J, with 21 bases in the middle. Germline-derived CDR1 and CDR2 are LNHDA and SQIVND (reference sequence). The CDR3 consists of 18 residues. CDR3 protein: CASRKSRNNNYSNQPQHF. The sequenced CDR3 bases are TGTGCCAGTAGAAAGTCCAGAAACAATAATTATAGCAATCAGCCC.

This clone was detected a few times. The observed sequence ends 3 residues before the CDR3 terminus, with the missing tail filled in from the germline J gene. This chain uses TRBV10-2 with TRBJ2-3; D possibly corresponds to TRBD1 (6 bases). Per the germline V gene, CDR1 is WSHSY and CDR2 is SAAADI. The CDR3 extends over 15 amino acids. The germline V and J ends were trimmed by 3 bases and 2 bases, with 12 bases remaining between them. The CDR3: CASSDIWGLTDTQYF. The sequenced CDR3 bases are TGCGCCAGCAGTGACATCTGGGGGCTCACAGATACG.

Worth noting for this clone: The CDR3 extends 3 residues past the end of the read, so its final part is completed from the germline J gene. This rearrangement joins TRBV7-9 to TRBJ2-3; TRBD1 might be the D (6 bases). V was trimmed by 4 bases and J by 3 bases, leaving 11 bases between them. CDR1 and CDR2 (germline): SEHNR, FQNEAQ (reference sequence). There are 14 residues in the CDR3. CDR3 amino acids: CASSSRQATDTQYF. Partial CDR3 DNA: TGTGCCAGCAGCTCCCGACAGGCAACAGATACG.

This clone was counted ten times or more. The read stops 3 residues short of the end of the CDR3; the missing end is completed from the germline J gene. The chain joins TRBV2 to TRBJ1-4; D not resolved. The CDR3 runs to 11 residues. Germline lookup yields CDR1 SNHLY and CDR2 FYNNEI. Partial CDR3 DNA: TGTGCCAGAGGACTTAACGGCGAA. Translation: CARGLNGE. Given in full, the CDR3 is CARGLNGELFF.

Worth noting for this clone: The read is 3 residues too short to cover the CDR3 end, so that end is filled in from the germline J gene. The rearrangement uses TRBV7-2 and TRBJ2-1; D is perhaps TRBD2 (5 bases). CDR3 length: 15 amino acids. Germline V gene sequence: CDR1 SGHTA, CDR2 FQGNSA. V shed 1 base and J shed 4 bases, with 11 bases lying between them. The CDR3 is CASSLGSGDYNEQFF. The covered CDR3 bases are TGTGCCAGCAGCTTAGGCAGCGGCGATTACAATGAG.

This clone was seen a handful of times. The CDR3: CASSGRTGQNTEAFF. CDR3 DNA (partial): TGTGCCAGCAGTGGCCGGACAGGACAGAACACTGAA. The chain has TRBV6-1 and TRBJ1-1, with TRBD1 matching over 7 bases. The read falls 3 residues short of the CDR3 end, and the missing part is taken from the germline J gene. Germline V gene sequence: CDR1 MNHNS, CDR2 SASEGT. With 4 bases clipped from V and 1 base from J, the junction kept 6 bases outside the gene matches. This CDR3 is 15 amino acids long.

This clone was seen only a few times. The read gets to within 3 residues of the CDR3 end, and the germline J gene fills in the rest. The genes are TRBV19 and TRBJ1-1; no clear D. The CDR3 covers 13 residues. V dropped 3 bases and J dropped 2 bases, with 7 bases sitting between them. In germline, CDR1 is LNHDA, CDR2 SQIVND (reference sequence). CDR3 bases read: TGTGCCAGTAGTATCTTTCTAAACACTGAA. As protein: CASSIFLNTE. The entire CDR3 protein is CASSIFLNTEAFF.

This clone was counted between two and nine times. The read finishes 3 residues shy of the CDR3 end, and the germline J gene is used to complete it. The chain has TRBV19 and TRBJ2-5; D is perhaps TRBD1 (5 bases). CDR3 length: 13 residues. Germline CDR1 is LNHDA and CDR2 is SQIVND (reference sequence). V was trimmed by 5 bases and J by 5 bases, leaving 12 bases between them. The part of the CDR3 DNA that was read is TGTGCCAGTAGTCCCTCGACAGCCGAGACC. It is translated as CASSPSTAET. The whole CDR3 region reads CASSPSTAETQYF.

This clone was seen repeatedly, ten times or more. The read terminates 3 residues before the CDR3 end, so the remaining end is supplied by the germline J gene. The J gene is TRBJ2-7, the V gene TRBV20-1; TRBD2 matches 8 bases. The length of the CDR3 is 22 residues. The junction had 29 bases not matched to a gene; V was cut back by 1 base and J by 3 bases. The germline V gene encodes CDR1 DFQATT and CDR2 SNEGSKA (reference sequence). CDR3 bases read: TGCAGTGCTAGAGGGCATTCGGGAGGGAGACATAGCGTCGGGTCGGTAGGCTACGAG. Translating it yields CSARGHSGGRHSVGSVGYE. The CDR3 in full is CSARGHSGGRHSVGSVGYEQYF.

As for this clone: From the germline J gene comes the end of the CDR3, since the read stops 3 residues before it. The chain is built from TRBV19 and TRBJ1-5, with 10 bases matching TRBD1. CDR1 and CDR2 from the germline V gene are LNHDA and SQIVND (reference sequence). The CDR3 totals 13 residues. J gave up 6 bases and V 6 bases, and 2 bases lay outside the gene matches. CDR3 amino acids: CASSGQGGQPQHF. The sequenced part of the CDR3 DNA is TGTGCCAGTAGCGGACAGGGGGGTCAGCCC. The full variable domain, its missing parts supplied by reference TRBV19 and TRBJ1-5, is DGGITQSPKYLFRKEGQNVTLSCEQNLNHDAMYWYRQDPGQGLRLIYYSQIVNDFQKGDIAEGYSVSREKKESFPLTVTSAQKNPTAFYLCASSGQGGQPQHFGDGTRLSIL.

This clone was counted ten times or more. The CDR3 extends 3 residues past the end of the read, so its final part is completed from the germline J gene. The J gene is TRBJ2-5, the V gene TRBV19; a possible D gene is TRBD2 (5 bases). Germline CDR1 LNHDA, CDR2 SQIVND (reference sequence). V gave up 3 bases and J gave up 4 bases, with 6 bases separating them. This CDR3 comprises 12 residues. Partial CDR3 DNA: TGTGCCAGTAGTATCCGGGGAGAGACC. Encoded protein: CASSIRGET. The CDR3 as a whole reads CASSIRGETQYF.

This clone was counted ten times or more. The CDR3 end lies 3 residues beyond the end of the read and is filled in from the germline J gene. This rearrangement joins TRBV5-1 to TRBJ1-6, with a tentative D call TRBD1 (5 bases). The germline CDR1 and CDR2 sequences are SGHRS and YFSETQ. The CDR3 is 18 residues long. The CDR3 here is CASSLAQGSASGYEPLHF. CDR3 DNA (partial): TGCGCCAGCAGCTTGGCTCAGGGAAGTGCTTCCGGGTATGAGCCC.

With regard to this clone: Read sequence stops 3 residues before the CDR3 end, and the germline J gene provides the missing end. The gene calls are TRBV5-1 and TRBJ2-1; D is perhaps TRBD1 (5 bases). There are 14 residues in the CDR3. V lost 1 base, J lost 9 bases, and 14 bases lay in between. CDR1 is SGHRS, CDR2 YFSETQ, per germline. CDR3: CASSLSREGAEQFF. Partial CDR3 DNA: TGCGCCAGCAGCTTGAGCAGGGAAGGGGCTGAG.

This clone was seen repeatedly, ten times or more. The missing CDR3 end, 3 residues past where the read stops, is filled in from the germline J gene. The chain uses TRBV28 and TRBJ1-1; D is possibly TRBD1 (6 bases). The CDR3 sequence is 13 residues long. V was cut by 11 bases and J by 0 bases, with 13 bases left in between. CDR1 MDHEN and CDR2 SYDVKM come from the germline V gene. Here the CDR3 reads CAQRGRLNTEAFF. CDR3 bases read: TGTGCCCAGCGGGGGCGATTGAACACTGAA.

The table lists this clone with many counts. The CDR3 loop reads CASSFPLYEQYF. Partial CDR3 DNA: TGTGCCAGCAGTTTCCCTCTCTACGAG. V is TRBV28 and J is TRBJ2-7; D gene ambiguous. The read gets to within 3 residues of the CDR3 end, and the germline J gene fills in the rest. In germline, CDR1 is MDHEN, CDR2 SYDVKM. The CDR3 runs to 12 residues. V shed 3 bases and J shed 3 bases, with 6 bases lying between them.

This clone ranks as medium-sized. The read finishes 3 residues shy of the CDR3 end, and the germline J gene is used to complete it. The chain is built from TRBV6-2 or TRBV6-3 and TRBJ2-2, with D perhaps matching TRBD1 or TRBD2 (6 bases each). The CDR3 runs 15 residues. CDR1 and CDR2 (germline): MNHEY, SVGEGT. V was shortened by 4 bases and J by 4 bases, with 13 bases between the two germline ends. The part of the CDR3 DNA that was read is TGTGCCAGCAGTTTTAGCAGGGGAGGCACCGGGGAG. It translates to CASSFSRGGTGE. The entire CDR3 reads CASSFSRGGTGELFF.

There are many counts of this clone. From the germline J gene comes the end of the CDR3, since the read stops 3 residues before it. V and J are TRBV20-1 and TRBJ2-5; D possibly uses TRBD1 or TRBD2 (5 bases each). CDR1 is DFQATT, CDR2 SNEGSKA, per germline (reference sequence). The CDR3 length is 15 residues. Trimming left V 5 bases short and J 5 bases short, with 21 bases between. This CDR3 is CSADRSGSSEETQYF. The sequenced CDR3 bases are TGCAGTGCTGACCGATCAGGGAGTTCGGAGGAGACC.

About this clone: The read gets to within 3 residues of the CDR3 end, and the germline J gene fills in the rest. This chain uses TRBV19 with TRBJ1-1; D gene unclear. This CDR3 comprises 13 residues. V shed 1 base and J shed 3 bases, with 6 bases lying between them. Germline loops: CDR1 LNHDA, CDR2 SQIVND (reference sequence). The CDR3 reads CASSIGRDTEAFF. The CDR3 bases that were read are TGTGCCAGTAGTATAGGCCGGGACACTGAA.

The DNA read from the CDR3 is TGTGCCAGCAGTACTAGCGGGGGCTCGCTCCCGCTCAATGAG. Encoded protein: CASSTSGGSLPLNE. The CDR3 reads in full as CASSTSGGSLPLNEQFF. The chain employs TRBV6-2 or TRBV6-3 and TRBJ2-1; 11 bases match TRBD2. The missing CDR3 end, 3 residues past where the read stops, is filled in from the germline J gene. Germline CDR1 MNHEY, CDR2 SVGEGT. The CDR3 loop spans 17 amino acids. V was pared by 5 bases and J by 6 bases, with 12 bases of the junction left unmatched.

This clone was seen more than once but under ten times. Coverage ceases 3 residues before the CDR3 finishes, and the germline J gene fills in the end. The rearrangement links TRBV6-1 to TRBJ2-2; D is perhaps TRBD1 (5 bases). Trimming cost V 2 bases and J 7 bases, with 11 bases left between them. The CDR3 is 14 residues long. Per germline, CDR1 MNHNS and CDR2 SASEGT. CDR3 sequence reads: CASSEQGSNGELFF. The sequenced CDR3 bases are TGTGCCAGCAGTGAACAGGGTAGTAACGGGGAG.